This T cell receptor (beta chain) is from a study of cytomegalovirus exposure and HLA in healthy donors. Primers: 60 Vbeta forward and 13 Jbeta reverse. Sequenced by immunoSEQ multiplex PCR; TCRdb stores in-frame clones only, minus some. The repertoire consists of 80,000 or so clones, with 60% to 70% occurring once and the leading ten covering around 6%. These donors counted as nominally healthy when sampled, but unrecorded immune exposures were likely. This clonotype was sampled from a man aged 25 to 40 in good health and CMV-seropositive. Material for sequencing was PBMCs.

The CDR3 DNA is TGTGCCAGCAGCCAAGGGGGCACTAGCGAAAACACCGGGGAGCTGTTTTTT. This encodes CASSQGGTSENTGELFF. This chain links TRBV4-2 with TRBJ2-2; 7 positions agree with TRBD2. The CDR3 has 17 amino acids. The germline CDR1 and CDR2 sequences are LGHNA and YNFKEQ. J was trimmed by 2 bases and V by 1 base; bases with no gene match: 7.